A single sample is the source of the 9 T cell receptor beta chains below, sequenced in a study of T cells after yellow fever vaccination. MiXCR, applied by TCRdb to the 5' RACE reads, yields one record per CDR3 protein. The repertoire holds about 320,000 distinct CDR3 sequences, with over 8.5% as singletons. The sequencing used CD4+ T cells sorted from PBMCs, collected 45 days after the yellow fever booster vaccination. The receptors shown here come from a young man who received the YFV17D yellow fever vaccine.

This clonotype was counted a few times. J is TRBJ2-1 and V is TRBV19, with D possibly being TRBD2 (5 bases). Trimming removed 9 bases at V and 7 bases at J, with 19 bases between. The CDR3 is 14 residues long. Germline loops: CDR1 LNHDA, CDR2 SQIVND (reference sequence). CDR3 coding DNA: TGTGCCAGCAGTCCCCTAGCCTCCACGAATGAGCAGTTCTTC. This translates into CASSPLASTNEQFF.

This clonotype was found a few times. CDR3 in DNA: TGTGCCAGCACCCTCCAGACGGGAGGAAACACCATATATTTT. This codes for CASTLQTGGNTIYF. The gene calls are TRBV12-3 or TRBV12-4 and TRBJ1-3; no reliable D call. With 7 bases removed from V and 4 bases from J, the gap between germline ends came to 14 bases. CDR3 length equals 14 residues.

The sample holds many counts of this clonotype. The chain joins TRBV7-2 to TRBJ2-1; D unresolved. Germline CDR1 SGHTA, CDR2 FQGNSA. V shed 4 bases and J shed 9 bases, with 10 bases lying between them. The CDR3 is made up of 12 amino acids. The CDR3 DNA sequence: TGTGCCAGCAGCTCACTGGGGATTGAGCAGTTCTTC. It specifies CASSSLGIEQFF.

This clonotype was observed a few times. The chain couples TRBV20-1 to TRBJ2-1; TRBD2 aligns across 13 bases. This CDR3 spans 15 amino acids. The germline V gene encodes CDR1 DFQATT and CDR2 SNEGSKA (reference sequence). V lost 5 bases to trimming and J lost 4 bases; unmatched junction nucleotides: 5. CDR3 region: CSASSTSGGYNEQFF. In DNA form, the CDR3 reads TGCAGTGCTTCTTCGACTAGCGGGGGGTACAATGAGCAGTTCTTC.

This clonotype showed up just a few times. The V gene is TRBV23-1, the J gene TRBJ2-5, with D possibly TRBD1 on 5 matching bases. TRBV23-1 is known as an ORF, though its function is uncertain. The CDR3 contains 19 residues. V lost 1 base and J lost 4, with 25 bases in between. The CDR3 protein is CASSQYDSTFPMRRETQYF. CDR3 DNA sequence: TGCGCCAGCAGTCAATACGACAGCACCTTTCCTATGCGAAGAGAGACCCAGTACTTC.

The chain carries TRBV20-1 and TRBJ1-4, with D hard to call. The CDR3 loop spans 14 amino acids. The V gene's germline CDR1 is DFQATT and CDR2 SNEGSKA (reference sequence). With 0 bases removed from V and 6 bases from J, the gap between germline ends came to 11 bases. The CDR3 nucleotides read TGCAGTGCTAGAGATCTACGGGCGCATGAAAAACTGTTTTTT. This gives the protein CSARDLRAHEKLFF.

This clonotype has more than one count but fewer than ten. The V call is TRBV7-9, the J call TRBJ1-2, with D perhaps matching TRBD1 (6 bases). CDR1 SEHNR and CDR2 FQNEAQ come from the germline V gene (reference sequence). The V and J ends lost 1 base and 8 bases respectively, with 14 bases between them. This CDR3 spans 14 amino acids. The CDR3 DNA is TGTGCCAGCAGCTTAGAATCCCGGGGGCGCGGCTACACCTTC. It translates to CASSLESRGRGYTF.

There are a few counts of this clonotype. V and J are TRBV2 and TRBJ2-3; 8 bases fit TRBD2. CDR1 is SNHLY, CDR2 FYNNEI, per germline. The J segment lost 3 bases and the V segment lost 4 bases, leaving 3 bases of the junction unmatched. The CDR3 totals 14 residues. This CDR3 reads CASSAGTRTDTQYF. CDR3 DNA sequence: TGTGCCAGCAGTGCCGGGACTAGAACAGATACGCAGTATTTT.

The J gene is TRBJ2-2, the V gene TRBV11-2; no clear D. The CDR3 consists of 15 residues. Germline-derived CDR1 and CDR2 are SGHAT and FQNNGV. The ends were cut back, 7 bases at V and 0 bases at J, with 12 bases in the middle. DNA of the CDR3: TGTGCCAGCAACCAGGAAAGCGCGAACACCGGGGAGCTGTTTTTT. This codes for CASNQESANTGELFF.